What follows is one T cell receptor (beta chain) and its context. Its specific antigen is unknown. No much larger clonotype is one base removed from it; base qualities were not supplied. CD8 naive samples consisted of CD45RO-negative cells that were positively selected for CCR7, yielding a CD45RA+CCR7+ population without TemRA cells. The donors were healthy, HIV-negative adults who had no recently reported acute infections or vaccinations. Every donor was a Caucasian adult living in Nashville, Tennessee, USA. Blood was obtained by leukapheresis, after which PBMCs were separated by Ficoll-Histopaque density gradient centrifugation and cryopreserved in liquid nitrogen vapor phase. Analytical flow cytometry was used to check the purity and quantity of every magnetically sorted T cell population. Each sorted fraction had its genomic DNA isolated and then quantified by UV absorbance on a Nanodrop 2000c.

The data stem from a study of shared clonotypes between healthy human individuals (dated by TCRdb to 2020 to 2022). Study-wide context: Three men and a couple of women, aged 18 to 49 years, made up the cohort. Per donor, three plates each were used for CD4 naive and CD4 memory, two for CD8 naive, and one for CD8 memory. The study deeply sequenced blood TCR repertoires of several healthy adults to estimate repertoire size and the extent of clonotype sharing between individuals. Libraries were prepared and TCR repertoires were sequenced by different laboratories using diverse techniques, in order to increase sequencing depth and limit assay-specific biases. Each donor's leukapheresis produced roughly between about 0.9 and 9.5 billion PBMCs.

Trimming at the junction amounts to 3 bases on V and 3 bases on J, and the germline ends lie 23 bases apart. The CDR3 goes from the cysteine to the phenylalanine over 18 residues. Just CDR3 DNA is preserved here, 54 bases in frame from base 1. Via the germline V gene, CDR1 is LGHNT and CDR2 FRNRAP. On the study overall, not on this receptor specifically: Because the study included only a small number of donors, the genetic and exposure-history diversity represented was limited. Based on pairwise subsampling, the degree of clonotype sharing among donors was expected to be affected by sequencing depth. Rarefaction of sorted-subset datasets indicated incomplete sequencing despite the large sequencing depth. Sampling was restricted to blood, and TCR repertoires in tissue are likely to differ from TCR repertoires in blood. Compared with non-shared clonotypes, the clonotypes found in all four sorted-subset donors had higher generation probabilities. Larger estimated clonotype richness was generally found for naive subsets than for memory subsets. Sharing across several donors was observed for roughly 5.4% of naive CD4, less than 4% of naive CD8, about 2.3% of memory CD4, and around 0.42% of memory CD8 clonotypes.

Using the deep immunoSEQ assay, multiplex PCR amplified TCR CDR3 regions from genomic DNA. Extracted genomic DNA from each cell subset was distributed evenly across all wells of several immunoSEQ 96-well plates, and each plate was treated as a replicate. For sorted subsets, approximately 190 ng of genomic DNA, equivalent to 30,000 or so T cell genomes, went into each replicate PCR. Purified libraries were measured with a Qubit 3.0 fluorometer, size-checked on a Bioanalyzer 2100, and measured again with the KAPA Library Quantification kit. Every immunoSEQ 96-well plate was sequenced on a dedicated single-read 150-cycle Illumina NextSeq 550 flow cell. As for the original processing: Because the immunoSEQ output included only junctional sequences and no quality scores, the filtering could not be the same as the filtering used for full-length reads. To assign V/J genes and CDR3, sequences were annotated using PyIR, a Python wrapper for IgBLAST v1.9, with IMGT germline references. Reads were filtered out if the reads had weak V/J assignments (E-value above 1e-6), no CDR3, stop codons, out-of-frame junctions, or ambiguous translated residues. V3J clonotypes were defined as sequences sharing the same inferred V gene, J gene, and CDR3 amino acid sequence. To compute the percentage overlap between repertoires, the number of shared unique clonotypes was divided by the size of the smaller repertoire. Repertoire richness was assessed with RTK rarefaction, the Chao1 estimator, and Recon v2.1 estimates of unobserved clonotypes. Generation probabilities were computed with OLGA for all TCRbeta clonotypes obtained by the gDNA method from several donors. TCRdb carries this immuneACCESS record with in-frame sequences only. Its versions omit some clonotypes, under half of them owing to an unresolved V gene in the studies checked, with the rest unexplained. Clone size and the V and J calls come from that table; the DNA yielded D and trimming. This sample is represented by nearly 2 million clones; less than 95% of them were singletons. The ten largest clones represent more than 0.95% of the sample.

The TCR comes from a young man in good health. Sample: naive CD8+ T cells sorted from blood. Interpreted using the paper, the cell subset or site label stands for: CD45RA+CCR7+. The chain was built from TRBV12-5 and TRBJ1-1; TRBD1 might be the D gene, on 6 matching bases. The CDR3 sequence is CASGFAGAGEVTDTEAFF. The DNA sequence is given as TGTGCTAGTGGTTTCGCGGGGGCAGGGGAAGTGACGGACACTGAAGCTTTCTTT.